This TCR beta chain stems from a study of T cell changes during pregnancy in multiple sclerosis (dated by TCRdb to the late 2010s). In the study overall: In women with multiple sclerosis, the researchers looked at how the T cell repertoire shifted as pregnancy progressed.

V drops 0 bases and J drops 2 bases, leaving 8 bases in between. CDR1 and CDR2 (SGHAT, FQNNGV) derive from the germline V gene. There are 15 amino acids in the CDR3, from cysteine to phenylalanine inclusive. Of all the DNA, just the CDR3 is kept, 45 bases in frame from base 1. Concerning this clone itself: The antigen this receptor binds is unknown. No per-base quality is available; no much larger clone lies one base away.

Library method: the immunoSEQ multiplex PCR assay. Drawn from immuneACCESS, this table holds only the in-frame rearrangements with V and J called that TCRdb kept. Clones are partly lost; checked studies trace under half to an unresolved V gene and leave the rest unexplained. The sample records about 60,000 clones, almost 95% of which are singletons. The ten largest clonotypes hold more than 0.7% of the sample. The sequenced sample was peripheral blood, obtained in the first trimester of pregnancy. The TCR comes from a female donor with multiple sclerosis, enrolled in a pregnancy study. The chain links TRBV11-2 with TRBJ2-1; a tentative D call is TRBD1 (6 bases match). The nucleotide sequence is TGTGCCAGCAGCTTAGACCGGACAGCCTACAATGAGCAGTTCTTC. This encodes CASSLDRTAYNEQFF.